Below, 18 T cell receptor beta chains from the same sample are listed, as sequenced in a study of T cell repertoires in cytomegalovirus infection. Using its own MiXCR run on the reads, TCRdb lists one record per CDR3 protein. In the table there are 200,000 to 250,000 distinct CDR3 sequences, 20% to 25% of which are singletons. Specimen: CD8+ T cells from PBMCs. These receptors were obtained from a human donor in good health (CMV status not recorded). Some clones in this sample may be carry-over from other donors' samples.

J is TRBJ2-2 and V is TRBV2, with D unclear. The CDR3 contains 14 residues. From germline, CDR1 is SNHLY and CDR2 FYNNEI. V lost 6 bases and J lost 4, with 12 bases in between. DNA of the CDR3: TGTGCCAGCAGCCCCACAAAGGGCACCGGGGAGCTGTTTTTT. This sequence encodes CASSPTKGTGELFF.

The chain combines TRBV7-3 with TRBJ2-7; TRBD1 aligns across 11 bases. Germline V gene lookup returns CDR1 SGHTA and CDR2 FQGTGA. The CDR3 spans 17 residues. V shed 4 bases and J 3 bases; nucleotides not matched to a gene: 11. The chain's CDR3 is CASSSPLRDRGVYEQYF. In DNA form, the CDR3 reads TGTGCCAGCAGCTCGCCCCTTAGGGACAGGGGGGTCTACGAGCAGTACTTC.

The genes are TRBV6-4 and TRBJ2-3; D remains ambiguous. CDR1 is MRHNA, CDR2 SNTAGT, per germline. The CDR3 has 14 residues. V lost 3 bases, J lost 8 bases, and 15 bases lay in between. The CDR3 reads CASSEVLYRGTQYF. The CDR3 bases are TGTGCCAGCAGTGAAGTACTGTACCGCGGTACGCAGTATTTT.

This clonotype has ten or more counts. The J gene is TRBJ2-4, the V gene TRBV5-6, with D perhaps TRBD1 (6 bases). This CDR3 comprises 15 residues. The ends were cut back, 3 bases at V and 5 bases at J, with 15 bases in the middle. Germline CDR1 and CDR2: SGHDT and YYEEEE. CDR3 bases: TGTGCCAGCAGCTCCACCGGGACATCCGAAAACATTCAGTACTTC. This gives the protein CASSSTGTSENIQYF.

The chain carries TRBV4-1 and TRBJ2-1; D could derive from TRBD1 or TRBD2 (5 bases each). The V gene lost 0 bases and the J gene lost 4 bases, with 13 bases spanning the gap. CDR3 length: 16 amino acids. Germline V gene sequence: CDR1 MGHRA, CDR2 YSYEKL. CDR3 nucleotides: TGCGCCAGCAGCCAAGATGTTGGGGGAATTTACAATGAGCAGTTCTTC. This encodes CASSQDVGGIYNEQFF.

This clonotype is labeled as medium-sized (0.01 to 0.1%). CDR3 residues: CASSPQGNRGYTF. CDR3 in DNA: TGTGCCAGCAGTCCACAGGGAAATCGTGGCTACACCTTC. This rearrangement joins TRBV7-2 to TRBJ1-2, with a tentative D call TRBD1 (6 bases). This CDR3 is built from 13 residues. From germline, CDR1 is SGHTA and CDR2 FQGNSA. Trimming shortened V by 6 bases and J by 7 bases, and 15 bases separated the two germline ends.

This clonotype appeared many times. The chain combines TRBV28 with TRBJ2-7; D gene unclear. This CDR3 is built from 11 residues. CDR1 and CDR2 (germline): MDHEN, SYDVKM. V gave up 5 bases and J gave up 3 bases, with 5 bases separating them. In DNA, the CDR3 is TGTGCCAGCAGTAGGGTCTACGAGCAGTACTTC. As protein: CASSRVYEQYF.

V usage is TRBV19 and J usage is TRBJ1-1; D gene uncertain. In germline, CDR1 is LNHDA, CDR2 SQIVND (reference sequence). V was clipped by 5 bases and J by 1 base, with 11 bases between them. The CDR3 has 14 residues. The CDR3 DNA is TGTGCCAGTAGTTTAAGAAGTTGGAACACTGAAGCTTTCTTT. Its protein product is CASSLRSWNTEAFF.

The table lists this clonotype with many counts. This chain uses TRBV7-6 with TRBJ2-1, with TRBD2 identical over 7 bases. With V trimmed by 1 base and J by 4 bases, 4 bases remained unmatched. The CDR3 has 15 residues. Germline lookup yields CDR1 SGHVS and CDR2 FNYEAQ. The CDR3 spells CASSLGLAEYNEQFF. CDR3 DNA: TGTGCCAGCAGCTTAGGTCTAGCGGAATACAATGAGCAGTTCTTC.

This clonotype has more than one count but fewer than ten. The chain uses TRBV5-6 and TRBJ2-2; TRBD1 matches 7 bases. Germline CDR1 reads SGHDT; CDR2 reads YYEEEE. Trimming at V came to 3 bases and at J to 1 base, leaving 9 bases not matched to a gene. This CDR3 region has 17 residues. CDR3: CASSSLDDRENTGELFF. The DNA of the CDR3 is TGTGCCAGCAGCTCCCTGGACGACAGGGAGAACACCGGGGAGCTGTTTTTT.

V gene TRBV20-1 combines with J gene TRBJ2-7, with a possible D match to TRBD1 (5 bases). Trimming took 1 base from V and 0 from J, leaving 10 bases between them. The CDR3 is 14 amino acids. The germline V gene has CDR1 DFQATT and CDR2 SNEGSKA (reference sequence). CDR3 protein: CSARVFDSSYEQYF. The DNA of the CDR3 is TGCAGTGCTAGAGTGTTCGACAGCTCCTACGAGCAGTACTTC.

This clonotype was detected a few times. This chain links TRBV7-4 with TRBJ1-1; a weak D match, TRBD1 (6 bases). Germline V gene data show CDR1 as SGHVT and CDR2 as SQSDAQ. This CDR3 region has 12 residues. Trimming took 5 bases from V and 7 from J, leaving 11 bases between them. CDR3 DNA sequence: TGTGCCAGCAGCGGAGGGACATTTGAAGCTTTCTTT. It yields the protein CASSGGTFEAFF.

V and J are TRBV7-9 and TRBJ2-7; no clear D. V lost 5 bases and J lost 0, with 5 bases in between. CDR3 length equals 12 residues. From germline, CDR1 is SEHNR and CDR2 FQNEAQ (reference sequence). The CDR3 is CASSTISYEQYF. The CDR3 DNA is TGTGCCAGCAGCACCATCTCCTACGAGCAGTACTTC.

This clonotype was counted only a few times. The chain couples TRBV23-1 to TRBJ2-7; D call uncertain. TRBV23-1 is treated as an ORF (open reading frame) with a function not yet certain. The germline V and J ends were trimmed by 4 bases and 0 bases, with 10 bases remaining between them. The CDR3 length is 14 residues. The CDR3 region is CASSLQPHSYEQYF. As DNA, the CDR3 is TGCGCCAGCAGTCTACAGCCACACTCCTACGAGCAGTACTTC.

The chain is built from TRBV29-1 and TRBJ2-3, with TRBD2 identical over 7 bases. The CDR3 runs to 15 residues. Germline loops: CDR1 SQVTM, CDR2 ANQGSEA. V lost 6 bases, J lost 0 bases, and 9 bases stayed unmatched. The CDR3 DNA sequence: TGCAGCGTACCCCTGGGCGGGGGAAGCACAGATACGCAGTATTTT. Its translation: CSVPLGGGSTDTQYF.

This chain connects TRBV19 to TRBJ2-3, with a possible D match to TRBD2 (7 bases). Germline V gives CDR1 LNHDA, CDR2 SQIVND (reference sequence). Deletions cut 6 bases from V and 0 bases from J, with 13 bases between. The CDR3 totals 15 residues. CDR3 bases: TGTGCCAGTAGGATGGCGGGGGCCAGCACAGATACGCAGTATTTT. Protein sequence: CASRMAGASTDTQYF.

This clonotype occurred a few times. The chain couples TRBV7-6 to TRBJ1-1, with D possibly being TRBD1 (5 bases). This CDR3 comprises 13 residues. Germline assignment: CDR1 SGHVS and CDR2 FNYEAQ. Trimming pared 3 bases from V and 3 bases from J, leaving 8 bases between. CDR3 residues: CASSLDIYTEAFF. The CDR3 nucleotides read TGTGCCAGCAGCTTGGACATTTACACTGAAGCTTTCTTT.

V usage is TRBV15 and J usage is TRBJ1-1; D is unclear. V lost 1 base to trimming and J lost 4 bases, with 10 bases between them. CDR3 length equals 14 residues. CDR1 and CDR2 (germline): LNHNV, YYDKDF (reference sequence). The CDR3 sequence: CATSRVVTGTEAFF. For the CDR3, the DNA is TGTGCCACCAGCAGAGTTGTTACCGGCACTGAAGCTTTCTTT.